The following is a TCR beta chain sequence with its context. The sample is drawn from a study of blood T cell repertoires in COVID-19. Enrolled through a virtual design, the participants were between roughly 18 and 95 years of age and came from about two dozen US areas. Which cohort a participant joined came from the clinical history participants gave. Two negative PCRs, clearance, or symptom resolution had been documented for recovered Cohort 3 donors. Original data processing: The authors estimated nucleated cell counts from reference gene primer amplification. Method: immunoSEQ multiplex PCR; TCRdb's copy keeps in-frame clones and lacks some. V, J and clone size reflect that table, while D and trimming were determined from the DNA. The table lists more than 200,000 clones, more than 85% of them singletons. The CDR3 totals 13 residues. V trimming: 3 bases; J trimming: 7 bases; junction bases outside the gene matches: 7. Germline V gene sequence: CDR1 SQVTM, CDR2 ANQGSEA.

The rearrangement joins TRBV29-1 to TRBJ1-2; 8 bases fit TRBD1. The TCR originated in a woman aged 45-60 years who had recovered from COVID-19. The sequencing input was PBMCs or T cells enriched from blood (not recorded which). The CDR3 region has the DNA TGCAGCGTTGAGCAGGGGGCCCTCGGTGGCTACACCTTC. Its translation is CSVEQGALGGYTF.